Below are 32 T cell receptor beta chains sequenced from a single sample in a study of control samples from healthy donors and cancer patients. TCRdb's copy holds only in-frame clones and misses some; the assay was immunoSEQ multiplex PCR. The data show 100,000 to 110,000 clones, with roughly 87% seen just once and under 20% held by the top ten. Input material: blood. These receptors were obtained from a woman aged 45-60 years in good health.

The chain carries TRBV19 and TRBJ1-4, with D possibly matching TRBD1 (6 bases). This CDR3 is 14 amino acids long. V was clipped by 5 bases and J by 11 bases, with 18 bases between them. The germline V gene has CDR1 LNHDA and CDR2 SQIVND (reference sequence). The chain's CDR3 is CASSAGETRRKLFF. In DNA, the CDR3 is TGTGCCAGTAGTGCAGGGGAAACCCGGAGGAAACTGTTTTTT.

The V and J genes are TRBV18 and TRBJ2-3; D call uncertain. CDR3 length: 17 residues. Germline lookup yields CDR1 KGHSH and CDR2 LQKENI. V was trimmed by 3 bases and J by 1 base, leaving 17 bases between them. CDR3: CASSPLRSPEGTDTQYF. The CDR3 DNA is TGTGCCAGCTCACCCCTAAGGTCCCCTGAGGGCACAGATACGCAGTATTTT.

V is TRBV23-1 and J is TRBJ2-3, with D possibly TRBD1 on 6 matching bases. TRBV23-1 is an ORF, with its function uncertain. Trimming removed 2 bases from V and 5 bases from J, with 17 bases in between. There are 16 residues in the CDR3. The chain's CDR3 is CASSQRCQGRIDTQYF. In nucleotides, the CDR3 is TGCGCCAGCAGTCAAAGGTGCCAGGGGCGCATAGATACGCAGTATTTT.

This chain links TRBV19 with TRBJ1-1, with D uncertain. The CDR3 extends over 16 amino acids. The V and J ends lost 6 bases and 1 base respectively, with 18 bases between them. Per the germline V gene, CDR1 is LNHDA and CDR2 is SQIVND (reference sequence). In DNA, the CDR3 is TGTGCCAGTAGACTATACGGACGGCCAACGAACACTGAAGCTTTCTTT. It is translated as CASRLYGRPTNTEAFF.

The V gene is TRBV2, the J gene TRBJ2-7, with a weak D call TRBD2 (5 bases). CDR1 is SNHLY, CDR2 FYNNEI, per germline. This CDR3 contains 11 residues. The V end was cut by 5 bases, the J end by 6 bases, with 8 bases between. The CDR3 here is CASSTRFEQYV. The DNA for the CDR3 is TGTGCCAGCAGTACTAGATTCGAGCAGTACGTC.

CDR3 protein: CASSPRLDGKETQYF. The CDR3 nucleotides read TGTGCCAGCAGCCCTCGCCTAGACGGGAAAGAGACCCAGTACTTC. This chain uses TRBV7-9 with TRBJ2-5, with D perhaps TRBD2 (5 bases). The germline V gene has CDR1 SEHNR and CDR2 FQNEAQ (reference sequence). V lost 5 bases to trimming and J lost 3 bases, with 16 bases between them. The CDR3 length is 15 residues.

The chain recombines TRBV5-4 with TRBJ1-1; D gene uncertain. The CDR3 is 13 residues long. Germline V gives CDR1 SGHNT, CDR2 YYREEE (reference sequence). V was clipped by 1 base and J by 1 base, with 5 bases between them. This CDR3 is CASSLQANTEAFF. The CDR3 nucleotides read TGTGCCAGCAGCTTGCAGGCGAACACTGAAGCTTTCTTT.

This chain uses TRBV4-3 with TRBJ1-5; 7 positions match TRBD1. This CDR3 comprises 18 residues. The trim removed 0 bases at V and 4 bases at J, leaving 12 bases unmatched. Germline assignment: CDR1 LGHNA and CDR2 YSLEER. CDR3 protein: CASSQDLRTGPYNQPQHF. For the CDR3, the DNA is TGCGCCAGCAGCCAAGATCTCCGGACAGGACCCTATAATCAGCCCCAGCATTTT.

The rearrangement links TRBV5-1 to TRBJ2-3; the D is unclear. This CDR3 region has 14 residues. Germline V gene lookup returns CDR1 SGHRS and CDR2 YFSETQ. Trimming shortened V by 2 bases and J by 6 bases, and 13 bases separated the two germline ends. The CDR3 here is CASSFNGIADTQYF. As DNA, the CDR3 is TGCGCCAGCAGCTTCAACGGAATCGCGGATACGCAGTATTTT.

This clone has just a few counts. The V call is TRBV18, the J call TRBJ1-2; maybe TRBD1 (5 bases). CDR3 length equals 17 residues. Germline V lookup: CDR1 KGHSH, CDR2 LQKENI. Trimming shortened V by 1 base and J by 3 bases, and 18 bases separated the two germline ends. CDR3 in amino acids: CASSPLPEGLGDYGYTF. Here the CDR3 DNA reads TGTGCCAGCTCACCACTTCCTGAGGGGTTAGGTGACTATGGCTACACCTTC.

The genes are TRBV4-3 and TRBJ2-2; 8 bases map to TRBD1. The trim removed 4 bases at V and 6 bases at J, leaving 7 bases unmatched. Germline CDR1 reads LGHNA; CDR2 reads YSLEER. This CDR3 contains 15 residues. The CDR3 sequence: CASSLWTGWAGELFF. The DNA for the CDR3 is TGCGCCAGCAGCCTATGGACAGGGTGGGCCGGGGAGCTGTTTTTT.

This chain links TRBV9 with TRBJ2-1, with 8 bases that match TRBD2. CDR1 is SGDLS, CDR2 YYNGEE, per germline. Trimming removed 0 bases from V and 4 bases from J; junction bases left unmatched: 6. The CDR3 is made up of 16 amino acids. DNA of the CDR3: TGTGCCAGCAGCGTAGTGCCCGGGAGGGAGTACAATGAGCAGTTCTTC. Translating gives CASSVVPGREYNEQFF.

This sequence joins TRBV19 and TRBJ2-1; TRBD2 aligns across 7 bases. Germline V gives CDR1 LNHDA, CDR2 SQIVND (reference sequence). The CDR3 consists of 15 residues. V gave up 3 bases and J gave up 5 bases; unmatched junction bases: 7. CDR3: CASSISWEGHNEQFF. The CDR3 coding sequence is TGTGCCAGTAGTATTTCGTGGGAGGGGCACAATGAGCAGTTCTTC. The full variable domain, completed using reference TRBV19 and TRBJ2-1, is DGGITQSPKYLFRKEGQNVTLSCEQNLNHDAMYWYRQDPGQGLRLIYYSQIVNDFQKGDIAEGYSVSREKKESFPLTVTSAQKNPTAFYLCASSISWEGHNEQFFGPGTRLTVL.

V and J are TRBV29-1 and TRBJ2-3, with 10 bases that match TRBD2. This CDR3 is built from 15 residues. Germline CDR1 reads SQVTM; CDR2 reads ANQGSEA. V lost 7 bases to trimming and J lost 0 bases; unmatched junction nucleotides: 7. The DNA of the CDR3 is TGCAGCGCTGCCGGGACTAGCGCTAGCACAGATACGCAGTATTTT. It translates to CSAAGTSASTDTQYF.

V gene TRBV20-1 combines with J gene TRBJ2-3; 7 bases are shared with TRBD2. CDR1 is DFQATT and CDR2 is SNEGSKA in the germline V gene (reference sequence). The CDR3 is 11 amino acids. CDR3 region: CGGGNTDTQYF. CDR3 DNA: TGCGGGGGGGGGAACACAGATACGCAGTATTTT.

Note on this clone: Other DNA sequences of this sample code for an identical CDR3. The chain carries TRBV9 and TRBJ1-6; 7 nucleotides agree with TRBD1. The germline V gene has CDR1 SGDLS and CDR2 YYNGEE. The length of the CDR3 is 15 residues. V lost 0 bases and J lost 6; bases outside the gene matches: 3. The CDR3 DNA follows: TGTGCCAGCAGCGTAGAAGCAGGGGGTAATTCACCCCTCCACTTT. Protein sequence: CASSVEAGGNSPLHF.

This clone was recorded once. The rearrangement links TRBV6-2 or TRBV6-3 to TRBJ1-5; 7 bases fit TRBD1. With V trimmed by 6 bases and J by 7 bases, 9 bases remained unmatched. Germline V gene sequence: CDR1 MNHEY, CDR2 SVGEGT. The CDR3 sequence is 14 residues long. The CDR3 nucleotides are TGTGCCAGCAGCCCGACAGGGAATTTCCAGCCCCAGCATTTT. Its protein is CASSPTGNFQPQHF.

The chain is built from TRBV7-2 and TRBJ1-4, with TRBD1 matching over 10 bases. Germline V lookup: CDR1 SGHTA, CDR2 FQGNSA. The CDR3 totals 15 residues. After removal of 4 bases from V and 4 bases from J, the junction contained 3 bases not matched to a gene. CDR3: CASSSGQGINEKLFF. CDR3 bases: TGTGCCAGCAGCTCGGGACAGGGGATTAATGAAAAACTGTTTTTT.

V gene TRBV19 combines with J gene TRBJ2-1; the D gene is possibly TRBD2 (6 bases). CDR1 LNHDA and CDR2 SQIVND come from the germline V gene (reference sequence). The V gene lost 0 bases and the J gene lost 6 bases, with 15 bases spanning the gap. The CDR3 loop spans 16 amino acids. The CDR3 region has the DNA TGTGCCAGTAGTATAGATGGTAGCGGACATCTCAATGAGCAGTTCTTC. It encodes CASSIDGSGHLNEQFF.

The rearrangement uses TRBV6-2 or TRBV6-3 and TRBJ1-5, with 7 positions matching TRBD1. Looked up from germline, CDR1 is MNHEY and CDR2 is SVGEGT. Germline trimming cut 5 bases from V and 4 bases from J; bases unmatched to any gene: 5. There are 14 residues in the CDR3. DNA of the CDR3: TGTGCCAGCAGTGACAGGGACGCGAATCAGCCCCAGCATTTT. Encoded protein: CASSDRDANQPQHF.

This chain connects TRBV6-5 to TRBJ2-3, with TRBD1 matching 7 bases. V shed 2 bases and J 2 bases; nucleotides not matched to a gene: 1. The CDR3 sequence is 14 residues long. In germline, CDR1 is MNHEY, CDR2 SVGAGI. The DNA of the CDR3 is TGTGCCAGCAGTTACGGGACAGCCACAGATACGCAGTATTTT. It yields the protein CASSYGTATDTQYF.

There are a few counts of this clone. The V gene is TRBV4-3, the J gene TRBJ2-5, with 11 bases identical to TRBD1. V lost 4 bases, J lost 1 base, and 2 bases stayed unmatched. This CDR3 has 15 residues. CDR1 LGHNA and CDR2 YSLEER come from the germline V gene. The CDR3 region has the DNA TGCGCCAGCAGCCCGGACAGGGGGCTCCAAGAGACCCAGTACTTC. It yields the protein CASSPDRGLQETQYF.

This chain links TRBV27 with TRBJ1-1, with a possible D match to TRBD1 (5 bases). CDR1 is MNHEY and CDR2 is SMNVEV in the germline V gene (reference sequence). The CDR3 is 14 residues long. Trimming removed 6 bases at V and 0 bases at J, with 11 bases between. This CDR3 reads CASSTGKMNTEAFF. The CDR3 bases are TGTGCCAGCAGCACAGGAAAGATGAACACTGAAGCTTTCTTT.

This sequence joins TRBV7-3 and TRBJ2-1, with a weak D call TRBD2 (5 bases). The CDR3 extends over 13 amino acids. Germline assignment: CDR1 SGHTA and CDR2 FQGTGA. V dropped 6 bases and J dropped 8 bases, with 14 bases sitting between them. Written as DNA, the CDR3 is TGTGCCAGCAGGCAGAGCGGACTGGATGAGCAGTTCTTC. Amino acids: CASRQSGLDEQFF.

As DNA, the CDR3 is TGTGCCATCAGTGAGGGATCATACTACGAGCAGTACTTC. Translation gives CAISEGSYYEQYF. This rearrangement joins TRBV10-3 to TRBJ2-7; the D is unclear. The V and J ends lost 2 bases and 3 bases respectively, with 8 bases between them. Germline CDR1 and CDR2: ENHRY and SYGVKD. The CDR3 spans 13 residues.

This chain joins TRBV7-3 and TRBJ2-6; 7 nucleotides line up with TRBD2. From germline, CDR1 is SGHTA and CDR2 FQGTGA. The CDR3 is 16 amino acids. Trimming removed 1 base from V and 4 bases from J; junction bases left unmatched: 4. CDR3 nucleotides: TGTGCCAGCAGCTTAATGGGAGGGGCCGGGGCCAACGTCCTGACTTTC. Its protein product is CASSLMGGAGANVLTF.

V gene TRBV5-1 combines with J gene TRBJ2-7; D assignment may be TRBD1 or TRBD2 (5 bases each). Per germline, CDR1 SGHRS and CDR2 YFSETQ. The germline V and J ends were trimmed by 4 bases and 9 bases, with 17 bases remaining between them. CDR3 length equals 13 residues. This CDR3 reads CASSRDDRDGQYF. DNA for the CDR3: TGCGCCAGCAGCCGGGACGACCGTGACGGGCAGTACTTC.

The chain employs TRBV5-6 and TRBJ2-7, with D unclear. The length of the CDR3 is 14 residues. The ends were cut back, 4 bases at V and 5 bases at J, with 16 bases in the middle. Per the germline V gene, CDR1 is SGHDT and CDR2 is YYEEEE. CDR3 loop: CASSPRALMNEQYF. CDR3 in DNA: TGTGCCAGCAGCCCTCGGGCTCTGATGAACGAGCAGTACTTC. Combining the CDR3 with reference TRBV5-6 and TRBJ2-7 gives the whole variable domain DAGVTQSPTHLIKTRGQQVTLRCSPKSGHDTVSWYQQALGQGPQFIFQYYEEEERQRGNFPDRFSGHQFPNYSSELNVNALLLGDSALYLCASSPRALMNEQYFGPGTRLTVT.

The V and J genes are TRBV7-2 and TRBJ2-5, with unresolved D. V was trimmed by 2 bases and J by 4 bases, leaving 5 bases between them. The CDR3 spans 12 residues. Germline V gene sequence: CDR1 SGHTA, CDR2 FQGNSA. The CDR3 region has the DNA TGTGCCAGCAGCTTATCGCGAGAGACCCAGTACTTC. This encodes CASSLSRETQYF.

This clone was counted between two and nine times. The chain combines TRBV10-3 with TRBJ1-2; D is ambiguous. V was cut by 0 bases and J by 8 bases, with 13 bases left in between. Germline V CDR1 and CDR2: ENHRY, SYGVKD. CDR3 size: 14 residues. The CDR3 nucleotides are TGTGCCATCAGTGAGTCGTTCATTCAAAGAGGCTACACCTTC. It is translated as CAISESFIQRGYTF.

The chain carries TRBV18 and TRBJ2-5; 8 bases map to TRBD1. Germline V gene sequence: CDR1 KGHSH, CDR2 LQKENI. This CDR3 is built from 13 residues. V was pared by 3 bases and J by 7 bases, with 4 bases of the junction left unmatched. CDR3 sequence (DNA): TGTGCCAGCTCACCGGAGACAGGGGCGACCCAGTACTTC. Translation gives CASSPETGATQYF.

The CDR3 protein is CASSGGVGNTEAFF. CDR3 nucleotide sequence: TGTGCCAGCAGTGGGGGCGTGGGGAACACTGAAGCTTTCTTT. This sequence joins TRBV2 and TRBJ1-1, with D possibly TRBD1 on 5 matching bases. Trimming left V 4 bases short and J 1 base short, with 10 bases between. Germline CDR1 is SNHLY and CDR2 is FYNNEI. The CDR3 extends over 14 amino acids.